A selection of T cell receptor beta chains follows, all from one sample in a study of graft-versus-host responses after intestinal transplantation. The protocol was immunoSEQ multiplex PCR, while the TCRdb copy is restricted to in-frame clones and leaves out a portion. This sample has around 100,000 clones, with approximately 92% found just once. Their antigen targets remain unknown. The sequenced sample was unstimulated CD4+ T cells sorted from spleen or lymph node cells, obtained before transplant. The receptors shown here come from a human donor who was the organ donor for an intestinal transplant. Each CDR3 is given with its conserved first and last residue. D genes are given only for firm matches. The size field is filled for only some rows; it gives once, few, many or a size class.

clone_size: -; j_call: TRBJ1-4; d_call: TRBD1; v_call: TRBV10-3; cdr3_aa: CAISEKQGKGEKLFF; cdr3_nt: TGTGCCATCAGTGAGAAACAGGGGAAGGGTGAAAAACTGTTTTTT
clone_size: -; j_call: TRBJ1-2; d_call: -; v_call: TRBV7-2; cdr3_aa: CASSLEGVPYYGYTF; cdr3_nt: TGTGCCAGCAGCTTAGAGGGAGTGCCCTACTATGGCTACACCTTC
clone_size: -; j_call: TRBJ1-5; d_call: -; v_call: TRBV25-1; cdr3_aa: CASSEEAFNQPQHF; cdr3_nt: TGTGCCAGCAGTGAAGAGGCCTTCAATCAGCCCCAGCATTTT
clone_size: -; j_call: TRBJ2-5; d_call: -; v_call: TRBV28; cdr3_aa: CASSFPGQETQYF; cdr3_nt: TGTGCCAGCAGTTTCCCAGGACAAGAGACCCAGTACTTC
clone_size: -; j_call: TRBJ2-7; d_call: TRBD2; v_call: TRBV25-1; cdr3_aa: CASSESRASGPYEQYF; cdr3_nt: TGTGCCAGCAGTGAATCAAGGGCTAGCGGACCCTACGAGCAGTACTTC
clone_size: -; j_call: TRBJ2-3; d_call: TRBD2; v_call: TRBV6-1; cdr3_aa: CASSGTSGTDTQYF; cdr3_nt: TGTGCCAGCAGTGGGACTAGCGGCACAGATACGCAGTATTTT
clone_size: -; j_call: TRBJ2-7; d_call: TRBD2; v_call: TRBV18; cdr3_aa: CASSWPGGLPYEQYF; cdr3_nt: TGTGCCAGCTCATGGCCGGGGGGGCTTCCCTACGAGCAGTACTTC
clone_size: -; j_call: TRBJ1-5; d_call: -; v_call: TRBV5-1; cdr3_aa: CASSPGWGQPQHF; cdr3_nt: TGCGCCAGCAGCCCAGGGTGGGGGCAGCCCCAGCATTTT
clone_size: once; j_call: TRBJ2-1; d_call: -; v_call: TRBV11-2; cdr3_aa: CASSAPEPSSYNEQFF; cdr3_nt: TGTGCCAGCAGCGCCCCGGAGCCGAGCTCCTACAATGAGCAGTTCTTC
clone_size: -; j_call: TRBJ1-2; d_call: -; v_call: TRBV7-2; cdr3_aa: CASSPQTGANYGYTF; cdr3_nt: TGTGCCAGCAGCCCCCAGACGGGGGCTAACTATGGCTACACCTTC
clone_size: -; j_call: TRBJ2-7; d_call: TRBD2; v_call: TRBV6-1; cdr3_aa: CASRTTSGSAYEQYF; cdr3_nt: TGTGCCAGCAGGACGACTAGCGGGAGTGCCTACGAGCAGTACTTC
clone_size: -; j_call: TRBJ2-3; d_call: -; v_call: TRBV28; cdr3_aa: CASSLSTDTQYF; cdr3_nt: TGTGCCAGCAGTTTAAGTACAGATACGCAGTATTTT
clone_size: -; j_call: TRBJ2-7; d_call: -; v_call: TRBV6-5; cdr3_aa: CASSYPVGQGRYEQYF; cdr3_nt: TGTGCCAGCAGTTACCCCGTGGGGCAGGGAAGGTACGAGCAGTACTTC
clone_size: -; j_call: TRBJ2-7; d_call: TRBD1; v_call: TRBV10-3; cdr3_aa: CAIRNRDRDNEQYF; cdr3_nt: TGTGCCATACGGAATCGGGACAGGGACAACGAGCAGTACTTC
clone_size: -; j_call: TRBJ1-2; d_call: -; v_call: TRBV6-6; cdr3_aa: CASSYRDHYGYTF; cdr3_nt: TGTGCCAGCAGTTACCGGGATCACTATGGCTACACCTTC
clone_size: -; j_call: TRBJ2-3; d_call: TRBD2; v_call: TRBV6-5; cdr3_aa: CASRPGTITDTQYF; cdr3_nt: TGTGCCAGCAGACCCGGGACTATCACAGATACGCAGTATTTT
clone_size: -; j_call: TRBJ2-7; d_call: -; v_call: TRBV21-1; cdr3_aa: CASSLSRKRELEDEQYF; cdr3_nt: TGTGCCAGCAGCCTTTCTAGGAAGCGGGAGTTAGAGGACGAGCAGTACTTC
clone_size: -; j_call: TRBJ2-7; d_call: -; v_call: TRBV2; cdr3_aa: CASSATRGVEQYF; cdr3_nt: TGTGCCAGCAGTGCGACGAGGGGAGTCGAGCAGTACTTC
clone_size: -; j_call: TRBJ1-2; d_call: -; v_call: TRBV28; cdr3_aa: CASRPGLDYGYTF; cdr3_nt: TGTGCCAGCAGACCGGGACTCGACTATGGCTACACCTTC
clone_size: -; j_call: TRBJ2-2; d_call: -; v_call: TRBV19; cdr3_aa: CASSVGGNTGELFF; cdr3_nt: TGTGCCAGTAGCGTAGGGGGAAACACCGGGGAGCTGTTTTTT
clone_size: -; j_call: TRBJ2-6; d_call: TRBD1; v_call: TRBV19; cdr3_aa: CASSGTGVNVLTF; cdr3_nt: TGTGCCAGTAGTGGAACAGGGGTCAACGTCCTGACTTTC
clone_size: -; j_call: TRBJ1-1; d_call: -; v_call: TRBV6-5; cdr3_aa: CASSDSGEVRTEAFF; cdr3_nt: TGTGCCAGCAGTGACTCAGGTGAGGTACGGACTGAAGCTTTCTTT
clone_size: -; j_call: TRBJ2-1; d_call: TRBD2; v_call: TRBV5-1; cdr3_aa: CASSTLAGTDNEQFF; cdr3_nt: TGCGCCAGCAGCACACTAGCGGGCACAGACAATGAGCAGTTCTTC
clone_size: -; j_call: TRBJ2-1; d_call: -; v_call: TRBV4-1; cdr3_aa: CASSQFFAGAENNEQFF; cdr3_nt: TGCGCCAGCAGCCAATTTTTCGCAGGAGCTGAGAACAATGAGCAGTTCTTC
clone_size: -; j_call: TRBJ2-7; d_call: -; v_call: TRBV6-1; cdr3_aa: CASSVVQGSYEQYF; cdr3_nt: TGTGCCAGCAGTGTGGTGCAGGGCTCCTACGAGCAGTACTTC
clone_size: -; j_call: TRBJ2-4; d_call: -; v_call: TRBV5-1; cdr3_aa: CASSLTSNIQYF; cdr3_nt: TGCGCCAGCAGCTTGACCAGTAACATTCAGTACTTC
clone_size: -; j_call: TRBJ2-7; d_call: TRBD2; v_call: TRBV19; cdr3_aa: CASSMGLAGLYEQYF; cdr3_nt: TGTGCCAGTAGTATGGGGCTAGCGGGGCTCTACGAGCAGTACTTC
clone_size: -; j_call: TRBJ1-5; d_call: -; v_call: TRBV10-3; cdr3_aa: CAIRRVGRANQPQHF; cdr3_nt: TGTGCCATCCGACGGGTAGGCCGGGCCAATCAGCCCCAGCATTTT
clone_size: -; j_call: TRBJ1-2; d_call: TRBD1; v_call: TRBV29-1; cdr3_aa: CSVSTGGVNYGYTF; cdr3_nt: TGCAGCGTGTCTACAGGGGGCGTTAACTATGGCTACACCTTC
clone_size: few; j_call: TRBJ1-1; d_call: -; v_call: TRBV2; cdr3_aa: CATSREVNTEAFF; cdr3_nt: TGTGCAACCAGCAGGGAGGTGAACACTGAAGCTTTCTTT
clone_size: -; j_call: TRBJ2-3; d_call: TRBD2; v_call: TRBV11-2; cdr3_aa: CASSHLAAGGTDTQYF; cdr3_nt: TGTGCCAGCAGCCATCTAGCGGCCGGCGGCACAGATACGCAGTATTTT
clone_size: -; j_call: TRBJ2-2; d_call: TRBD2; v_call: TRBV10-3; cdr3_aa: CAISESRLADTGELFF; cdr3_nt: TGTGCCATCAGTGAGTCTAGACTAGCGGACACCGGGGAGCTGTTTTTT
clone_size: -; j_call: TRBJ1-5; d_call: -; v_call: TRBV6-5; cdr3_aa: CASRNNGGNQPQHF; cdr3_nt: TGTGCCAGCAGAAACAACGGAGGGAATCAGCCCCAGCATTTT
clone_size: -; j_call: TRBJ2-5; d_call: -; v_call: TRBV6-6; cdr3_aa: CASRTGTRQETQYF; cdr3_nt: TGTGCCAGCAGGACCGGGACAAGACAAGAGACCCAGTACTTC
clone_size: -; j_call: TRBJ2-7; d_call: -; v_call: TRBV7-2; cdr3_aa: CASSLTVDYEQYF; cdr3_nt: TGTGCCAGCAGCTTAACGGTCGACTACGAGCAGTACTTC
clone_size: -; j_call: TRBJ2-7; d_call: -; v_call: TRBV7-2; cdr3_aa: CASSLERVREQYF; cdr3_nt: TGTGCCAGCAGCTTAGAACGGGTTAGGGAGCAGTACTTC
clone_size: -; j_call: TRBJ2-7; d_call: TRBD1; v_call: TRBV5-1; cdr3_aa: CASSFTGDEQYF; cdr3_nt: TGCGCCAGCAGTTTCACAGGGGACGAGCAGTACTTC
clone_size: -; j_call: TRBJ2-1; d_call: -; v_call: TRBV14; cdr3_aa: CASSQLDSKQFF; cdr3_nt: TGTGCCAGCAGCCAACTGGACAGCAAGCAGTTCTTC
clone_size: once; j_call: TRBJ2-3; d_call: -; v_call: TRBV10-2; cdr3_aa: CASSDRGERQYF; cdr3_nt: TGCGCCAGCAGTGACAGGGGGGAGAGGCAGTATTTT
clone_size: -; j_call: TRBJ1-4; d_call: -; v_call: TRBV4-2; cdr3_aa: CASSQDRGVPTNEKLFF; cdr3_nt: TGTGCCAGCAGCCAAGATAGGGGGGTACCAACTAATGAAAAACTGTTTTTT
clone_size: -; j_call: TRBJ2-3; d_call: -; v_call: TRBV7-2; cdr3_aa: CASSSMSWERGTDTQYF; cdr3_nt: TGTGCCAGCAGCTCCATGTCGTGGGAGAGGGGCACAGATACGCAGTATTTT
clone_size: -; j_call: TRBJ2-7; d_call: -; v_call: TRBV28; cdr3_aa: CASSLKTDIYSYEQYF; cdr3_nt: TGTGCCAGCAGTCTAAAAACGGACATTTACTCCTACGAGCAGTACTTC